This T cell receptor beta chain was sequenced during a study of shared clonotypes between healthy human individuals. Broader study findings: As a rule, naive subsets had a larger estimated richness than memory subsets. Sharing across four donors was seen in around 5% of naive CD4 clonotypes.

Germline CDR1 reads MNHEY; CDR2 reads SMNVEV (reference sequence). The CDR3 sequence is 14 residues long. Trimming removed 6 bases from V and 14 bases from J, with 23 bases in between. Assay execution took place at the deep level. Clones were read by immunoSEQ multiplex PCR, and TCRdb kept only the in-frame ones, dropping some. The table records 1,400,000 or so clones, about 98.5% of them present only once. Of note for this clone: As yet, its antigen is unknown.

This chain connects TRBV27 to TRBJ2-1; maybe TRBD2 (6 bases). This TCR derives from a man aged 25-40 years in good health. The sample was naive CD4+ T cells sorted from blood. The sample's subset: CD45RA+ positively selected. CDR3 coding DNA: TGTGCCAGCAGACATGCCGGGGGTACTCCTGGAGAGTTCTTC. Its protein is CASRHAGGTPGEFF.